This T cell receptor beta chain was found in a study of beta chain features in type 1 diabetes. Notes on the study in general: Using cDNA template may skew counts toward highly expressing activated cells.

This clone was seen a handful of times. The antigen remains unidentified. Expressed TCRB transcripts were sequenced because the isolated RNA had all been reverse transcribed beforehand. The repertoire was sequenced with immunoSEQ multiplex PCR; TCRdb's copy has only in-frame clones and lacks some. The sample consists of 350,000 to 450,000 clones, over 11% of them appearing once. Germline assignment: CDR1 MGHDK and CDR2 SYGVNS. The CDR3 has 15 amino acids. V lost 1 base and J 5 bases, leaving 14 bases between the germline ends. The clonotype comes from a young man in good health. This chain joins TRBV25-1 and TRBJ2-5; TRBD1 or TRBD2 may be the D gene (5 bases each). Sequenced material: naive CD4+ T cells from blood. CDR3 amino acids: CASSEWRTRDETQYF. The CDR3 DNA reads TGTGCCAGCAGTGAATGGAGGACAAGGGACGAGACCCAGTACTTC.